This is a list of T cell receptor beta chains from one sample in a study of PD-L1 blockade in urothelial cancer. Measured with immunoSEQ multiplex PCR; TCRdb has only the in-frame clones, and not every one. The repertoire holds roughly 120,000 clones, with approximately 88% as singletons. The specimen comprised PBMCs, sampled around atezolizumab (anti-PD-L1) treatment. The receptors here all came from a man aged 45-65 years with urothelial cancer. Each CDR3 is given with its conserved first and last residue. The order of the fields is clone size, J gene, D gene, V gene, CDR3 protein, CDR3 DNA. A D gene is named only where the DNA matches it firmly. Clone size is shown for a subset of rows, as once, few, many or a class of expanded clone.

abundance: .
j_gene: TRBJ2-7
d_gene: TRBD1
v_gene: TRBV10-2
CDR3aa: CASSEPDRGIRVQYF
CDR3nt: TGCGCCAGCAGTGAGCCCGACAGGGGAATACGAGTGCAGTACTTC

abundance: .
j_gene: TRBJ2-1
d_gene: TRBD2
v_gene: TRBV7-3
CDR3aa: CASSSGGGLAGNEQFF
CDR3nt: TGTGCCAGCAGCTCCGGGGGGGGACTAGCGGGGAATGAGCAGTTCTTC

abundance: .
j_gene: TRBJ2-7
d_gene: TRBD2
v_gene: TRBV19
CDR3aa: CASSISLLAETYEQYF
CDR3nt: TGTGCCAGTAGTATCTCTCTCCTAGCGGAGACCTACGAGCAGTACTTC

abundance: .
j_gene: TRBJ2-5
d_gene: .
v_gene: TRBV7-7
CDR3aa: CASSFAFGGSETQYF
CDR3nt: TGTGCTAGCAGCTTCGCGTTCGGGGGATCAGAGACCCAGTACTTC

abundance: .
j_gene: TRBJ2-3
d_gene: TRBD2
v_gene: TRBV7-9
CDR3aa: CASSLGTSGGTDTQYF
CDR3nt: TGTGCCAGCAGCCTAGGGACTAGCGGGGGCACAGATACGCAGTATTTT

abundance: few
j_gene: TRBJ2-1
d_gene: .
v_gene: TRBV28
CDR3aa: CASSSPVLGASYNEQFF
CDR3nt: TGTGCCAGCAGTTCCCCCGTACTGGGAGCATCCTACAATGAGCAGTTCTTC

abundance: .
j_gene: TRBJ2-1
d_gene: TRBD2
v_gene: TRBV18
CDR3aa: CASSPPASGRWSSYNEQFF
CDR3nt: TGTGCCAGCTCACCACCGGCTAGCGGGAGGTGGAGCTCCTACAATGAGCAGTTCTTC

abundance: .
j_gene: TRBJ2-3
d_gene: TRBD2
v_gene: TRBV6-1
CDR3aa: CASSEPGLAGSTDTQYF
CDR3nt: TGTGCCAGCAGTGAGCCGGGACTAGCGGGGAGCACAGATACGCAGTATTTT

abundance: many
j_gene: TRBJ1-4
d_gene: TRBD1
v_gene: TRBV5-5
CDR3aa: CARGTVPDEKLFF
CDR3nt: TGTGCCAGGGGGACAGTCCCGGATGAAAAACTGTTTTTT

abundance: .
j_gene: TRBJ1-5
d_gene: .
v_gene: TRBV19
CDR3aa: CASSTNRRENQPQHF
CDR3nt: TGTGCCAGTAGTACCAATCGACGGGAGAATCAGCCCCAGCATTTT

abundance: .
j_gene: TRBJ1-3
d_gene: .
v_gene: TRBV25-1
CDR3aa: CASSELGSGNTIYF
CDR3nt: TGTGCCAGCAGTGAGCTCGGTTCTGGAAACACCATATATTTT

abundance: .
j_gene: TRBJ1-2
d_gene: TRBD1
v_gene: TRBV25-1
CDR3aa: CASSSLRDRGVVGYTF
CDR3nt: TGTGCCAGCAGTTCCCTCCGGGACAGGGGAGTGGTTGGCTACACCTTC

abundance: .
j_gene: TRBJ2-6
d_gene: .
v_gene: TRBV7-9
CDR3aa: CASSLVSGANVLTF
CDR3nt: TGTGCCAGCAGCTTAGTATCCGGGGCCAACGTCCTGACTTTC

abundance: .
j_gene: TRBJ2-5
d_gene: .
v_gene: TRBV18
CDR3aa: CASSSLAPKETQYF
CDR3nt: TGTGCCAGCTCATCGCTAGCGCCAAAAGAGACCCAGTACTTC